The 20 T cell receptor beta chains below were found in one sample sequenced in a study of Graves' ophthalmopathy and Graves' hyperthyroidism (dated by TCRdb to the late 2010s). For sequencing, an Illumina HiSeq 2000 was employed. For repertoire sequencing, TCR beta CDR3 regions were amplified from RNA transcripts. The first round of RT-PCR was done with HTBI primers and the Qiagen OneStep RT-PCR kit, and was followed by a second round of multiplex PCR, then size selection and purification. The public reads were quality trimmed at Q25 with fastp and then assembled into clones with MiXCR by TCRdb, keeping productive beta chains. Each CDR3 protein gets just one entry, which takes the most common genes and DNA from the rows behind it. For this sample there are roughly 36,000 distinct CDR3 sequences; roughly 52% appear just once. The ten biggest clones cover under 30% of the sample. The sequenced sample consisted of peripheral blood. All receptors come from an adult woman with stable Graves' hyperthyroidism.

Regarding this clonotype: Because it lacks the conserved phenylalanine or tryptophan at the end, this CDR3 is likely a read error. The DNA is omitted, as the CDR3 cannot be located on it reliably, and the CDR3 follows TCRdb's listing. The chain is built from TRBV5-6 and TRBJ2-6. Germline lookup yields CDR1 SGHDT and CDR2 YYEEEE. Ends included, the CDR3 has 8 residues. CDR3 region: CASSRPTS.

This clonotype has at least ten counts. This rearrangement joins TRBV6-5 to TRBJ2-2; TRBD2 matches at 10 bases. The CDR3 loop spans 16 amino acids. CDR1 is MNHEY, CDR2 SVGAGI, per germline. V shed 4 bases and J 4 bases; nucleotides not matched to a gene: 6. The CDR3 DNA sequence: TGTGCCAGCAGTTTCCCGACTAGCGGGTCCACCGGGGAGCTGTTTTTT. Its translation: CASSFPTSGSTGELFF.

This clonotype was seen a few times. The gene calls are TRBV4-2 and TRBJ2-3; 7 bases fit TRBD2. CDR3 length: 17 amino acids. The germline V gene encodes CDR1 LGHNA and CDR2 YNFKEQ. V shed 4 bases, J shed 6 bases, and the junction held 16 bases outside the gene matches. The CDR3 nucleotides are TGTGCCAGCAGCCCCGGAACCGAGCGGGGCCTAGGGGATACGCAGTATTTT. Translating gives CASSPGTERGLGDTQYF.

In regard to this clonotype: The CDR3 does not end in the conserved phenylalanine or tryptophan, so this is likely a read error. V and J are TRBV5-6 and TRBJ2-7; 7 positions match TRBD2. After removal of 0 bases from V and 6 bases from J, the junction contained 6 bases not matched to a gene. In germline, CDR1 is SGHDT, CDR2 YYEEEE. The CDR3 contains 14 residues. CDR3 DNA: TGTGCCAGCAGCTTGGTTGTGGGGGGGTCCGAGCAGTACCTC. As protein: CASSLVVGGSEQYL.

The V and J genes are TRBV2 and TRBJ2-7; 7 positions match TRBD1. Trimming took 6 bases from V and 3 from J; bases not matched to a gene: 14. The CDR3 consists of 16 residues. The V gene's germline CDR1 is SNHLY and CDR2 FYNNEI. The DNA of the CDR3 is TGTGCCAGCAGCTTAACTGGAGACAGGGACGGCTACGAGCAGTACTTC. The encoded protein is CASSLTGDRDGYEQYF.

At least ten counts were recorded for this clonotype. The chain carries TRBV6-1 and TRBJ2-3, with TRBD2 as a possible D gene (6 bases). The CDR3 runs 15 residues. Germline V gives CDR1 MNHNS, CDR2 SASEGT. V was trimmed by 5 bases and J by 1 base, leaving 13 bases between them. The DNA of the CDR3 is TGTGCCAGCAGTCCTCCACTAGCCCGCACAGATACGCAGTATTTT. Residues: CASSPPLARTDTQYF.

On this clonotype itself: A clone one base away is much larger, so this may be a read error. The chain carries TRBV4-1 and TRBJ2-7, with 8 bases fitting TRBD1. CDR1 and CDR2 (germline): MGHRA, YSYEKL. J was trimmed by 2 bases and V by 5 bases; bases with no gene match: 8. This CDR3 has 15 amino acids. This CDR3 reads CASSWTGPSTYEQYF. CDR3 in DNA: TGCGCCAGCAGCTGGACAGGGCCATCGACCTACGAGCAGTACTTC.

The chain uses TRBV12-3 or TRBV12-4 and TRBJ1-5, with TRBD1 matching over 7 bases. This CDR3 has 14 residues. Trimming at V came to 6 bases and at J to 6 bases, leaving 8 bases not matched to a gene. CDR3 sequence (DNA): TGTGCCAGCAGAGACCAGGGGGGTCGTCAGCCCCAGCATTTT. It is translated as CASRDQGGRQPQHF.

This clonotype showed up just once. The J gene is TRBJ2-5, the V gene TRBV20-1; 13 positions match TRBD2. Trimming cost V 0 bases and J 4 bases; bases outside gene matches: 5. The CDR3 runs 16 residues. Per the germline V gene, CDR1 is DFQATT and CDR2 is SNEGSKA (reference sequence). CDR3 bases: TGCAGTGCTAGAGATCCGGGACTAGCGGGAAGAGAGACCCAGTACTTC. It yields the protein CSARDPGLAGRETQYF.

This clonotype was seen repeatedly, ten times or more. The J gene is TRBJ2-7, the V gene TRBV5-1, with 8 bases that match TRBD1. CDR1 is SGHRS, CDR2 YFSETQ, per germline. The CDR3 loop spans 13 amino acids. V gave up 3 bases and J gave up 2 bases; unmatched junction bases: 1. This CDR3 is CASSSTGAYEQYF. The CDR3 DNA follows: TGCGCCAGCAGCTCGACAGGGGCCTACGAGCAGTACTTC.

The CDR3 DNA is TGCAGTGCACTGGAAGACTATGGCTACACCTTC. It specifies CSALEDYGYTF. V is TRBV20-1 and J is TRBJ1-2; no definite D call. The CDR3 spans 11 residues. With 6 bases removed from V and 3 bases from J, the gap between germline ends came to 8 bases. Germline V gene sequence: CDR1 DFQATT, CDR2 SNEGSKA (reference sequence).

The chain is built from TRBV15 and TRBJ2-7, with 9 bases that match TRBD1. The germline V gene has CDR1 LNHNV and CDR2 YYDKDF (reference sequence). Trimming removed 8 bases from V and 6 bases from J; junction bases left unmatched: 11. The CDR3 spans 14 residues. The CDR3 loop is CATADGTGYAEQYF. Here the CDR3 DNA reads TGTGCCACCGCTGACGGGACAGGGTACGCCGAGCAGTACTTC.

This clonotype has at least ten counts. V gene TRBV15 combines with J gene TRBJ1-1; D ambiguous. The germline V and J ends were trimmed by 0 bases and 4 bases, with 9 bases remaining between them. In germline, CDR1 is LNHNV, CDR2 YYDKDF (reference sequence). The CDR3 is made up of 14 amino acids. Here the CDR3 reads CATSRDGPVTEAFF. CDR3 in DNA: TGTGCCACCAGCAGAGATGGGCCAGTCACTGAAGCTTTCTTT. Together with reference TRBV15 and TRBJ1-1, the CDR3 gives the full variable domain: DAMVIQNPRYQVTQFGKPVTLSCSQTLNHNVMYWYQQKSSQAPKLLFHYYDKDFNNEADTPDNFQSRRPNTSFCFLDIRSPGLGDTAMYLCATSRDGPVTEAFFGQGTRLTVV.

This clonotype was observed many times. The gene calls are TRBV20-1 and TRBJ1-2, with D possibly TRBD1 on 6 matching bases. CDR3 length equals 17 residues. With 0 bases removed from V and 4 bases from J, the gap between germline ends came to 21 bases. Germline assignment: CDR1 DFQATT and CDR2 SNEGSKA (reference sequence). The CDR3 DNA follows: TGCAGTGCTAGAGATTCGGGGGCAGTAACCTTGTCCTATGGCTACACCTTC. Translation: CSARDSGAVTLSYGYTF.

A word on this clonotype: A read error may explain this, as a much larger clone is one base away. This chain uses TRBV20-1 with TRBJ2-7, with 10 bases fitting TRBD2. The J segment lost 8 bases and the V segment lost 2 bases, leaving 6 bases of the junction unmatched. The length of the CDR3 is 13 residues. CDR1 and CDR2 from the germline V gene are DFQATT and SNEGSKA (reference sequence). The CDR3 bases are TGCAGTGCTAGATGGCTAGCGGGAGTTCAGCAGTACTTC. The encoded protein is CSARWLAGVQQYF.

V is TRBV7-8 and J is TRBJ1-5, with TRBD1 as a possible D gene (5 bases). The germline V and J ends were trimmed by 7 bases and 1 base, with 17 bases remaining between them. The germline CDR1 and CDR2 sequences are SGHVS and FQNEAQ. The CDR3 consists of 16 residues. The CDR3 coding sequence is TGTGCCAGCAAGAAAGGAGGGGCTTGGAGCAATCAGCCCCAGCATTTT. It codes for CASKKGGAWSNQPQHF. Drawing the rest from reference TRBV7-8 and TRBJ1-5, the complete variable domain is GAGVSQSPRYKVAKRGQDVALRCDPISGHVSLFWYQQALGQGPEFLTYFQNEAQLDKSGLPSDRFFAERPEGSVSTLKIQRTQQEDSAVYLCASKKGGAWSNQPQHFGDGTRLSIL.

CDR3 nucleotide sequence: TGTGCCAGCAGTTTCCAGGGTCGGGCGGGCACCGGGGAGCTGTTTTTT. This sequence encodes CASSFQGRAGTGELFF. The chain links TRBV6-2 or TRBV6-3 to TRBJ2-2; D is possibly TRBD1 or TRBD2 (5 bases each). This CDR3 has 16 amino acids. Per germline, CDR1 MNHEY and CDR2 SVGEGT. V was pared by 4 bases and J by 4 bases, with 16 bases between.

This clonotype was observed many times. The genes are TRBV11-2 and TRBJ2-7; 10 nucleotides agree with TRBD2. The CDR3 is made up of 15 amino acids. From germline, CDR1 is SGHAT and CDR2 FQNNGV. V lost 5 bases to trimming and J lost 3 bases; unmatched junction nucleotides: 7. The CDR3 protein is CASSPGLASYYEQYF. CDR3 nucleotide sequence: TGTGCCAGCAGCCCGGGACTAGCGAGTTACTACGAGCAGTACTTC.

This clonotype was counted at least ten times. V and J are TRBV19 and TRBJ2-5; D uncertain. Trimming left V 3 bases short and J 0 bases short, with 11 bases between. CDR1 LNHDA and CDR2 SQIVND come from the germline V gene (reference sequence). The CDR3 spans 15 residues. The CDR3 DNA is TGTGCCAGTAGTATTCAGCCAGGAGACCAAGAGACCCAGTACTTC. It specifies CASSIQPGDQETQYF.

The table lists this clonotype with many counts. The V call is TRBV3-1, the J call TRBJ1-2; 8 bases line up with TRBD1. V shed 6 bases, J shed 8 bases, and the junction held 8 bases outside the gene matches. The V gene's germline CDR1 is LGHDT and CDR2 YNNKEL (reference sequence). The CDR3 runs 13 residues. CDR3 nucleotides: TGTGCCAGCAGTGGCGACAGGGGTGGCGGCTACACCTTC. This sequence encodes CASSGDRGGGYTF.